This T cell receptor beta chain was recorded in a study of CD8+CD57+ T cells in acquired aplastic anemia. This CDR3 spans 14 amino acids. Germline CDR1 is SGHRS and CDR2 is YFSETQ. The J segment lost 6 bases and the V segment lost 1 base, leaving 5 bases of the junction unmatched. Genomic DNA templated the TCR beta VDJ and CDR3 profiling. Via MiXCR, TCRdb re-called the reads, giving one row per CDR3 protein. The table includes 65,000 or so distinct CDR3 sequences, around 55% detected once. The clonotype originates from a human donor in good health, serving as a control. The J gene is TRBJ2-3, the V gene TRBV5-1; TRBD1 matches 7 bases. The sequenced sample was sorted CD4+, CD8+, or CD8+CD57+ T cells (not recorded which) from PBMCs. The CDR3 loop is CASSLRGGSDTQYF. The CDR3 region has the DNA TGCGCCAGCAGCTTGAGAGGGGGCAGTGATACGCAGTATTTT. The entire variable domain, with the rest obtained from reference TRBV5-1 and TRBJ2-3, is as follows: KAGVTQTPRYLIKTRGQQVTLSCSPISGHRSVSWYQQTPGQGLQFLFEYFSETQRNKGNFPGRFSGRQFSNSRSEMNVSTLELGDSALYLCASSLRGGSDTQYFGPGTRLTVL.